This TCR beta chain was captured by sequencing in a study of blood T cell repertoires in COVID-19. Individuals drawn from 24 US areas were about 18 to 100 years old. The repertoire was sequenced with immunoSEQ multiplex PCR; TCRdb's copy has only in-frame clones and lacks some. The sample yields some 200,000 clones, around 81% seen once. The CDR3 is made up of 14 amino acids. V lost 5 bases and J 1 base, leaving 11 bases between the germline ends. CDR1 is MNHEY, CDR2 SVGEGT, per germline. This rearrangement joins TRBV6-2 or TRBV6-3 to TRBJ1-2; D gene uncertain. Sequencing input: PBMCs or T cells enriched from blood (not recorded which). This TCR came from a woman aged 45 to 65 with acute COVID-19. In DNA, the CDR3 is TGTGCCAGCAGTCTCCTGGGAGATAACTATGGCTACACCTTC. This sequence encodes CASSLLGDNYGYTF.